Given below is one T cell receptor (beta chain) in context. The data stem from a study of patients and donors after allogeneic stem cell transplantation. The CDR3 spans 13 residues. V was pared by 8 bases and J by 4 bases, with 14 bases between. Looked up from germline, CDR1 is SNHLY and CDR2 is FYNNEI. In TCRdb, the RT-PCR reads were re-called with MiXCR into one record per CDR3 protein. The sample carries approximately 220,000 distinct CDR3 sequences, 38% recorded once. This chain uses TRBV2 with TRBJ2-5; possibly TRBD2 for D (6 bases). The specimen sequenced was blood, either unsorted or a sorted T cell fraction (not recorded which). This clonotype originated in a human donor who was either an allogeneic HSCT recipient or a stem cell or donor lymphocyte infusion donor (not recorded which). It is not recorded whose cells these are; they may come from a transplant donor. The CDR3 spells CASGRRGRETQYF. DNA of the CDR3: TGTGCCAGCGGGCGGAGGGGAAGAGAGACCCAGTACTTC.